The clone carrying this T cell receptor beta chain was observed a handful of times. Its antigen is unidentified. Sequenced by immunoSEQ multiplex PCR; TCRdb stores in-frame clones only, minus some. The sample carries around 26,000 clones, 85% recorded once. The germline V and J ends were trimmed by 7 bases and 6 bases, with 22 bases remaining between them. This CDR3 has 15 amino acids. Germline V gene sequence: CDR1 MDHEN, CDR2 SYDVKM. These data originate in a study of OX40 agonist ivuxolimab in advanced cancers. Turning to the study itself: Three partial responders included one hepatocellular carcinoma patient and two cutaneous melanoma patients. Points from the study as a whole: Partial responders dosed at 0.1-3.0 mg/kg displayed clonal expansion ranking among the lowest. There was clonal expansion of CD4+ and CD8+ blood T cells by week 6 at 0.1 to 3.0 mg/kg. In the expanded peripheral T cells, antigen specificity was never determined.

This chain uses TRBV28 with TRBJ2-7; perhaps D is TRBD1 or TRBD2 (6 bases each). The TCR sequence derives from an adult with an advanced solid tumor such as melanoma, head and neck, liver or kidney cancer. The sequencing here drew on CD4+ or CD8+ T cells sorted from blood, taken in a trial of the OX40 agonist ivuxolimab. CDR3 amino acids: CASTIAGGQLGEQYF. The CDR3, as DNA: TGTGCCAGCACCATCGCTGGGGGGCAGCTTGGCGAGCAGTACTTC.